The clone carrying this T cell receptor beta chain was seen only a few times. Its antigen is unknown. This entry is derived from a study of cytomegalovirus exposure and HLA in healthy donors. Study-level information: A prior study identified approximately 120 million unique TCR beta sequences from 200 million or so T cells. Regarding the study as a whole: A few CMV-associated chains were confirmed in vitro to be specific for CMV antigens. The authors listed 150 to 200 TCR beta chains as cytomegalovirus-associated.

In the PCR, 60 Vbeta and 13 Jbeta primers were used. Only in-frame clones appear in the TCRdb table, and some are missing; sequencing was by immunoSEQ multiplex PCR. Found here are 100,000 to 150,000 clones, 8% to 11% of them singletons; the top ten hold approximately 4.5%. This CDR3 region has 14 residues. V shed 4 bases, J shed 7 bases, and the junction held 5 bases outside the gene matches. Germline values: CDR1 SNHLY, CDR2 FYNNEI. The sequenced sample consisted of PBMCs. The clonotype comes from a woman aged 18-29 years in good health and CMV-seropositive. The rearrangement joins TRBV2 to TRBJ1-5; 9 bases are a match to TRBD1. As DNA, the CDR3 is TGTGCCAGCAGTGCACAGGGGGCAGAACAGCCCCAGCATTTT. Protein: CASSAQGAEQPQHF.